This T cell receptor (beta chain) is drawn from a study of blood T cells in healthy people across ages. Using a J-beta primer mix together with a sample-barcoded 5' primer, a second PCR was run for roughly 7 to 12 cycles. Each cDNA molecule, via a template-switch adaptor with 12 random nucleotides, was tagged. One entry per CDR3 protein results from TCRdb running MiXCR on the 5' RACE reads. Seen here are a few hundred thousand distinct CDR3 sequences, 52% observed once, and the top ten hold under 65%. Points from the study as a whole: A strong correlation between TCR beta diversity and naive T cell percentage was seen. The recorded TCR beta diversity per million T cells decreased in a roughly linear manner with age.

The table lists this clonotype with a few counts. Its antigen is undetermined. No fewer than 6 micrograms of total RNA were isolated from every sample. The CDR3 has 19 amino acids. CDR1 is SGHRS and CDR2 is YFSETQ in the germline V gene. The V gene lost 4 bases and the J gene lost 3 bases, with 27 bases spanning the gap. This rearrangement joins TRBV5-1 to TRBJ2-3; D may be TRBD1 (6 bases). This clonotype was sampled from a man in his sixties in good health. The sequencing input was blood. CDR3 sequence reads: CASSHPTGLNPSWTDTQYF. The CDR3 DNA reads TGCGCCAGCAGCCACCCGACAGGTCTAAACCCTAGCTGGACAGATACGCAGTATTTT. Full variable domain (rest looked up from reference TRBV5-1 and TRBJ2-3): KAGVTQTPRYLIKTRGQQVTLSCSPISGHRSVSWYQQTPGQGLQFLFEYFSETQRNKGNFPGRFSGRQFSNSRSEMNVSTLELGDSALYLCASSHPTGLNPSWTDTQYFGPGTRLTVL.